The clone carrying this TCR beta chain occurred a few times. Its antigen remains unknown. This CDR3 contains 14 residues. Germline-derived CDR1 and CDR2 are SGHVS and FNYEAQ. Trimming cost V 6 bases and J 3 bases; bases outside gene matches: 7. The entry originates in a study of vaccination and CD4 T cells after COVID-19. As to treatment: approximately 10-day PBMC culture with coronavirus spike peptide pools or control peptides (ViraFEST assay). Cultured CD4+ T-cell DNA underwent Oncomine TCR Beta short-read sequencing. TCRdb used MiXCR to reprocess the PCR reads, holding one entry per CDR3 protein. The sample records some 15,000 distinct CDR3 sequences, 26% being singletons.

The TCR originated in a human donor with COVID-19. Specimen: cultured CD4+ T cells from blood. The V and J genes are TRBV7-6 and TRBJ1-1, with 7 bases that match TRBD1. The DNA of the CDR3 is TGTGCCAGCAGGCCAGGGGGGAGGGACACTGAAGCTTTCTTT. Its protein is CASRPGGRDTEAFF.